The clone carrying this T cell receptor beta chain has a handful of counts. Assay used: immunoSEQ multiplex PCR; TCRdb lists only in-frame clones, some missing. The sample records some 140,000 clones, 85% to 95% being singletons. The data originate from a study of T cell responses to AZD1222 COVID-19 vaccine. CDR1 SEHNR and CDR2 FQNEAQ come from the germline V gene (reference sequence). The CDR3 is 14 residues long. V was cut by 3 bases and J by 1 base, with 7 bases left in between. This TCR was recovered from an adult in good health. The sample here was peripheral blood, taken on day 0 of AZD1222 vaccination. The V and J genes are TRBV7-9 and TRBJ2-4; D gene uncertain. CDR3 coding DNA: TGTGCCAGCAGCTTTGACAAGGCCAAAAACATTCAGTACTTC. Encoded protein: CASSFDKAKNIQYF.